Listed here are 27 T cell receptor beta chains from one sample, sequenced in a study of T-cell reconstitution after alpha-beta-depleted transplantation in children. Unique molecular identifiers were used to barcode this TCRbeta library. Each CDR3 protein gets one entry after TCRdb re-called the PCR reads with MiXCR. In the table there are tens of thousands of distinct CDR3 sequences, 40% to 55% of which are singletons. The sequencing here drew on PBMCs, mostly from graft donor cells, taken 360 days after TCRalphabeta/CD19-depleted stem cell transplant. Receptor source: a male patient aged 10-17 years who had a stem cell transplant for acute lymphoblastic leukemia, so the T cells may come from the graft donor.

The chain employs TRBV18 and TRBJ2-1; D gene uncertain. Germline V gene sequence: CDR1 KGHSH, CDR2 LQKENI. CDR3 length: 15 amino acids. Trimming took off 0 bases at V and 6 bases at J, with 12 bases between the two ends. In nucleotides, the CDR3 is TGTGCCAGCTCACCACCGGATCTGCCTCGCAATGAGCAGTTCTTC. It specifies CASSPPDLPRNEQFF. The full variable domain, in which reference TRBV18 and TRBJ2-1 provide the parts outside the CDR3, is NAGVMQNPRHLVRRRGQEARLRCSPMKGHSHVYWYRQLPEEGLKFMVYLQKENIIDESGMPKERFSAEFPKEGPSILRIQQVVRGDSAAYFCASSPPDLPRNEQFFGPGTRLTVL.

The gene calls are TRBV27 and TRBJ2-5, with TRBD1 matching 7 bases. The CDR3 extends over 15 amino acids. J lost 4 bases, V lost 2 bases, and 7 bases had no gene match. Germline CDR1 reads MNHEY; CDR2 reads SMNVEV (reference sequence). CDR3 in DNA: TGTGCCAGCAGTTTAAGACAGGGACGAAGAGAGACCCAGTACTTC. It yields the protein CASSLRQGRRETQYF.

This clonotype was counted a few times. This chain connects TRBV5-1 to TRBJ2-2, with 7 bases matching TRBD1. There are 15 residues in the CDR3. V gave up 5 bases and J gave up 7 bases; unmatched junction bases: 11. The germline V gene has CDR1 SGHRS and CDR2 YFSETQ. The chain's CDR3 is CASRNRTGDLGELFF. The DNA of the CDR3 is TGCGCCAGCAGAAATCGGACAGGCGACCTCGGGGAGCTGTTTTTT.

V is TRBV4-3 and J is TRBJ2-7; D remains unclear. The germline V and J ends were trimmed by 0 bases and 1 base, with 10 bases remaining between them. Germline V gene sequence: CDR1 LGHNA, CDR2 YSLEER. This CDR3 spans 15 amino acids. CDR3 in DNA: TGCGCCAGCAGCCAAGAAGTACAAGGGTCCTACGAGCAGTACTTC. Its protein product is CASSQEVQGSYEQYF.

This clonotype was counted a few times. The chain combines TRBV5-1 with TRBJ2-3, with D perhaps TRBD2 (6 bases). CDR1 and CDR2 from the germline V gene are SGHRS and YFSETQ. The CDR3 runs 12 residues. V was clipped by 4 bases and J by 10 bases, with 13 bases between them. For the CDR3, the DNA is TGCGCCAGCAGCCCCACGGGGGTTCCGCAGTATTTT. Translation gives CASSPTGVPQYF.

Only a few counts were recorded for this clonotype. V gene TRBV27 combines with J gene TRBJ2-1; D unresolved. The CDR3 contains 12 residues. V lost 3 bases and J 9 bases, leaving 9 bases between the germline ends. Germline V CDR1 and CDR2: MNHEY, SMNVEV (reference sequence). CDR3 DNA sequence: TGTGCCAGCAGTTTCAGAGGTAGTGAGCAGTTCTTC. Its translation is CASSFRGSEQFF.

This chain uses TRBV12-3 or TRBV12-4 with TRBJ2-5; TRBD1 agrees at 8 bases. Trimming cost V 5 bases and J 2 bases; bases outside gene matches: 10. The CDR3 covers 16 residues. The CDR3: CASSELPGQAQETQYF. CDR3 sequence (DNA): TGTGCCAGCAGTGAACTACCGGGACAGGCACAAGAGACCCAGTACTTC.

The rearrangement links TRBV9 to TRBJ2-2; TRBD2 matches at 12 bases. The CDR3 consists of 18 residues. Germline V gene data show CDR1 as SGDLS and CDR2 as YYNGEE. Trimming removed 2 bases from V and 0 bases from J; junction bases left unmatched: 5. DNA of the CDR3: TGTGCCAGCAGCGTCCGCACTAGCGGGGGGCCGAACACCGGGGAGCTGTTTTTT. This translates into CASSVRTSGGPNTGELFF.

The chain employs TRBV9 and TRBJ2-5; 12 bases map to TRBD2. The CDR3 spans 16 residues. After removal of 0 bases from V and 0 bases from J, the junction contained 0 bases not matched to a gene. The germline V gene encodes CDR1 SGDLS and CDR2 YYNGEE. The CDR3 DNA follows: TGTGCCAGCAGCGTAGGACTAGCGGGGGACCAAGAGACCCAGTACTTC. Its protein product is CASSVGLAGDQETQYF.

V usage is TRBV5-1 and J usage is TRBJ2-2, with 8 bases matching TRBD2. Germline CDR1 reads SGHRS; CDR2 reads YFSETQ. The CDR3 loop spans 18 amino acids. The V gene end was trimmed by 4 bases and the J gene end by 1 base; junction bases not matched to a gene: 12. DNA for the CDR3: TGCGCCAGCAGCCCCGTGGCGGGAGGACTATGGAACACCGGGGAGCTGTTTTTT. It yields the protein CASSPVAGGLWNTGELFF.

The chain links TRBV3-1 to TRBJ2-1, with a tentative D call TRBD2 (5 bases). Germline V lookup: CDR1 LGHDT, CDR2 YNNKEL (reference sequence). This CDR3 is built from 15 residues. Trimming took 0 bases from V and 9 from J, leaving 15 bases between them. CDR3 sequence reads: CASSQDWDSEGEQFF. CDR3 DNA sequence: TGTGCCAGCAGCCAAGATTGGGATAGCGAGGGTGAGCAGTTCTTC.

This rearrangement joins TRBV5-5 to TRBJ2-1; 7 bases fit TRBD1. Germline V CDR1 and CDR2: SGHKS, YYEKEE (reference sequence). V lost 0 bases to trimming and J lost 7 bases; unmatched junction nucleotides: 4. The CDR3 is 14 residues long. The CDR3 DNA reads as TGTGCCAGCAGCTTGGGGACAGGCCGTAATGAGCAGTTCTTC. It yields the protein CASSLGTGRNEQFF.

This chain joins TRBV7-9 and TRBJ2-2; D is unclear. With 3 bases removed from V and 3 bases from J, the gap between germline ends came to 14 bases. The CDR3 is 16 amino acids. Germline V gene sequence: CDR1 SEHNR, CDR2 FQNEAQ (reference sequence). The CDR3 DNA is TGTGCCAGCAGCTTTTGGATCGGACCTTACACCGGGGAGCTGTTTTTT. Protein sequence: CASSFWIGPYTGELFF.

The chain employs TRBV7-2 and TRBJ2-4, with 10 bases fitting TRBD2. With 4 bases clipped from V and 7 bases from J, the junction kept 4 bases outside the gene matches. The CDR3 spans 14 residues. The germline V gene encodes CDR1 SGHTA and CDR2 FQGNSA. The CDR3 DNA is TGTGCCAGCAGCTCTTTTAGCGGGAGGAACATTCAGTACTTC. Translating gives CASSSFSGRNIQYF. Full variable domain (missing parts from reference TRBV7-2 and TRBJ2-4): GAGVSQSPSNKVTEKGKDVELRCDPISGHTALYWYRQSLGQGLEFLIYFQGNSAPDKSGLPSDRFSAERTGGSVSTLTIQRTQQEDSAVYLCASSSFSGRNIQYFGAGTRLSVL.

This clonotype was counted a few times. The DNA for the CDR3 is TGCATGGCGGGGCGGGAGGACAATGAGCAGTTCTTC. It codes for CMAGREDNEQFF. The chain links TRBV29-1 to TRBJ2-1, with 8 bases lining up with TRBD2. The germline V gene has CDR1 SQVTM and CDR2 ANQGSEA. The CDR3 has 12 amino acids.

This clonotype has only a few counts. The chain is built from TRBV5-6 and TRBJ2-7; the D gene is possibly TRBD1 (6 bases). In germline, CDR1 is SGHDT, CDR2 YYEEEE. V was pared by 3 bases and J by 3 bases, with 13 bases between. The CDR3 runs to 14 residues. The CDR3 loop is CASSSDRRVYEQYF. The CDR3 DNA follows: TGTGCCAGCAGCTCCGACAGGCGAGTCTACGAGCAGTACTTC.

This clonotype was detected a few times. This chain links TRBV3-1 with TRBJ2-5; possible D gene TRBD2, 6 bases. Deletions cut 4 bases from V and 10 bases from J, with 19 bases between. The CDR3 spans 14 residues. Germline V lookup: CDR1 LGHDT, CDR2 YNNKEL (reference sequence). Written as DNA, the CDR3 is TGTGCCAGCAGCCTACCGGCAGGCGGGAAGGACCAGTACTTC. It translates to CASSLPAGGKDQYF.

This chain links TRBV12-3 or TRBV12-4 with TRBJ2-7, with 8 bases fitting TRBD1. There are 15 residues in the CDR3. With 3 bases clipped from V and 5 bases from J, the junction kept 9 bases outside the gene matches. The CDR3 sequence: CASSLGTGRWDEQYF. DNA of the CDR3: TGTGCCAGCAGTTTGGGGACAGGAAGGTGGGACGAGCAGTACTTC.

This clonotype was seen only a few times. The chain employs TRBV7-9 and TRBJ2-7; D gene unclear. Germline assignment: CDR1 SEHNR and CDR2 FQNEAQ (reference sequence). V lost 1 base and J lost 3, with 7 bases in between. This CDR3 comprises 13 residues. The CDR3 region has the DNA TGTGCCAGCAGCTTAGGATCTAACTACGAGCAGTACTTC. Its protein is CASSLGSNYEQYF.

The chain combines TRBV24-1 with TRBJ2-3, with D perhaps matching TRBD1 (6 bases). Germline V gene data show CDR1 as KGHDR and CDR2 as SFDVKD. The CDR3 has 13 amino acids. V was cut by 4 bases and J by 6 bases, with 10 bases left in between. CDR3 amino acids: CATSDYRVDTQYF. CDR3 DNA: TGTGCCACCAGTGACTACAGGGTCGATACGCAGTATTTT.

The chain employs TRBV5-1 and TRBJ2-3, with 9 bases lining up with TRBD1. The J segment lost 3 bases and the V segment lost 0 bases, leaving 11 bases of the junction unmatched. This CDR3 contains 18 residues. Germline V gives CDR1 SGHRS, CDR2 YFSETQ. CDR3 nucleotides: TGCGCCAGCAGCTTGGCCAGCTCCGGGACAGGGACTACAGATACGCAGTATTTT. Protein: CASSLASSGTGTTDTQYF.

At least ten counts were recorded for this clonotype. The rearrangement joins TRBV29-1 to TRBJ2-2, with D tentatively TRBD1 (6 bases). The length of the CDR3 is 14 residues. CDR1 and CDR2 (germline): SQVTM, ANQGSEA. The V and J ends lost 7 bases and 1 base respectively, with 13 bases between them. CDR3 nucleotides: TGCAGCGCGAGGACAGTGCTGAACACCGGGGAGCTGTTTTTT. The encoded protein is CSARTVLNTGELFF.

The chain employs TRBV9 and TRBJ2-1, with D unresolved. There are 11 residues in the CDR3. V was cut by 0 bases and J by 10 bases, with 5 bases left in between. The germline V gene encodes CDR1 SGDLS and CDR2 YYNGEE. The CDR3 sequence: CASSVDREQFF. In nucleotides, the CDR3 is TGTGCCAGCAGCGTAGATCGGGAGCAGTTCTTC. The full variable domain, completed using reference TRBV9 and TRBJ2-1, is DSGVTQTPKHLITATGQRVTLRCSPRSGDLSVYWYQQSLDQGLQFLIQYYNGEERAKGNILERFSAQQFPDLHSELNLSSLELGDSALYFCASSVDREQFFGPGTRLTVL.

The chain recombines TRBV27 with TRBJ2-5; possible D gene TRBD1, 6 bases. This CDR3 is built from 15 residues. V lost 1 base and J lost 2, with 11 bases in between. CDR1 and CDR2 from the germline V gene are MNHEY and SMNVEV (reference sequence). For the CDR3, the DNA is TGTGCCAGCAGTTTATGGTGGGGGCCACAAGAGACCCAGTACTTC. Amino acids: CASSLWWGPQETQYF.

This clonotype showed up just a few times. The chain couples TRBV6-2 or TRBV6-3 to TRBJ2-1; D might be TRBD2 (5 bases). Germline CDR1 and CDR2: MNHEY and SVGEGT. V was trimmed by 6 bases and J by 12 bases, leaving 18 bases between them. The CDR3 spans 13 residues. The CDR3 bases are TGTGCCAGCAGCCCGGGTGAGGGCGTCTGGCAGTTCTTC. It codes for CASSPGEGVWQFF.

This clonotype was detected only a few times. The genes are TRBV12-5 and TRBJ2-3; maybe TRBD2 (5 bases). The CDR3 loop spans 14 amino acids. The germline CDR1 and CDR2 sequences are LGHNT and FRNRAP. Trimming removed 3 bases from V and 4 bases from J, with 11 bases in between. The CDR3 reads CASGFEGRADTQYF. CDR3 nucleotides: TGTGCTAGTGGTTTTGAAGGGAGAGCAGATACGCAGTATTTT.

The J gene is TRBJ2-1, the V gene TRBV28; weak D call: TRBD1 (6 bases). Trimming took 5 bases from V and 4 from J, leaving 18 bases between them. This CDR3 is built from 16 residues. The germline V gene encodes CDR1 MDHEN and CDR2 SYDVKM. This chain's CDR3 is CASSPYVDTGYNEQFF. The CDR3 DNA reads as TGTGCCAGCAGTCCATACGTCGACACAGGGTACAATGAGCAGTTCTTC.